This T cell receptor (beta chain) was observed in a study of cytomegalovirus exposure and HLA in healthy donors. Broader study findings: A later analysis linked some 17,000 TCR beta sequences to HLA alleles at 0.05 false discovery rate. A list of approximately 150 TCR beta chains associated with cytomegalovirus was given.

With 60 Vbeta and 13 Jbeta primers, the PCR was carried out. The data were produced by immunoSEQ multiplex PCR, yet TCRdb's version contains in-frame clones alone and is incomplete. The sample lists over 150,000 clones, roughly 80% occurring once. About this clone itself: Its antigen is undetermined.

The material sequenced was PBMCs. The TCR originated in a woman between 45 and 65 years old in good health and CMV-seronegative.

Here the CDR3 DNA reads TGTGCCAGCAGCGTAGGCCCCGAGGTGGCGGGATACACAGATACGCAGTATTTT. Residues: CASSVGPEVAGYTDTQYF. V is TRBV9 and J is TRBJ2-3; weak D call: TRBD2 (6 bases). The ends were cut back, 0 bases at V and 2 bases at J, with 19 bases in the middle. CDR3 length: 18 residues. Germline-derived CDR1 and CDR2 are SGDLS and YYNGEE.